A single sample gave rise to the 32 T cell receptor beta chains below, sequenced in a study of blood T cell repertoires in COVID-19. The data were produced by immunoSEQ multiplex PCR, yet TCRdb's version contains in-frame clones alone and is incomplete. Among under 200,000 clones listed, about 86% were seen once. Specimen: peripheral blood. The origin of the receptors is a woman aged 65 to 85 with COVID-19, enrolled during active disease.

The J gene is TRBJ2-7, the V gene TRBV25-1; D may be TRBD2 (5 bases). V gave up 5 bases and J gave up 5 bases, with 13 bases separating them. The CDR3 loop spans 13 amino acids. Germline-derived CDR1 and CDR2 are MGHDK and SYGVNS. The DNA for the CDR3 is TGTGCCAGCAGTCCCCGGGCGAGGGACGAGCAGTACTTC. Its translation is CASSPRARDEQYF.

The genes are TRBV10-1 and TRBJ1-5; D is unclear. Germline assignment: CDR1 WNHNN and CDR2 SYGVQD (reference sequence). There are 16 residues in the CDR3. Trimming removed 8 bases at V and 0 bases at J, with 17 bases between. Here the CDR3 DNA reads TGCGCCAGCCCTTGCCGGACGGGGTATAGCAATCAGCCCCAGCATTTT. This sequence encodes CASPCRTGYSNQPQHF.

The chain combines TRBV11-2 with TRBJ2-6; D is possibly TRBD2 (6 bases). The germline V gene encodes CDR1 SGHAT and CDR2 FQNNGV. V was clipped by 2 bases and J by 0 bases, with 11 bases between them. The CDR3 runs 17 residues. This chain's CDR3 is CASSLWDLRSGANVLTF. DNA of the CDR3: TGTGCCAGCAGCTTATGGGACTTACGCTCTGGGGCCAACGTCCTGACTTTC.

The J gene is TRBJ1-4, the V gene TRBV7-8, with D hard to call. Germline-derived CDR1 and CDR2 are SGHVS and FQNEAQ. The V and J ends lost 4 bases and 8 bases respectively, with 14 bases between them. The CDR3 loop spans 14 amino acids. CDR3 in DNA: TGTGCCAGCAGCTCCGGGAATAAAGGGGAAAAACTGTTTTTT. Its protein is CASSSGNKGEKLFF.

V is TRBV28 and J is TRBJ2-3; 9 bases agree with TRBD2. Germline V lookup: CDR1 MDHEN, CDR2 SYDVKM. The J segment lost 4 bases and the V segment lost 7 bases, leaving 6 bases of the junction unmatched. This CDR3 region has 14 residues. The CDR3 reads CASKGGGAADTQYF. In DNA, the CDR3 is TGTGCCAGCAAGGGCGGGGGGGCAGCAGATACGCAGTATTTT.

This clone was observed once. V gene TRBV2 combines with J gene TRBJ2-2; TRBD2 might be the D (6 bases). Trimming shortened V by 4 bases and J by 7 bases, and 10 bases separated the two germline ends. This CDR3 is built from 13 residues. Germline V gives CDR1 SNHLY, CDR2 FYNNEI. In DNA form, the CDR3 reads TGTGCCAGCAGTGTACGGGGGATCGGGGAGCTGTTTTTT. This gives the protein CASSVRGIGELFF.

V and J are TRBV9 and TRBJ2-5, with D possibly matching TRBD2 (5 bases). The CDR3 runs to 14 residues. V shed 0 bases and J shed 7 bases, with 13 bases lying between them. Germline loops: CDR1 SGDLS, CDR2 YYNGEE. CDR3 DNA sequence: TGTGCCAGCAGCGTAGCAGACACGGCGGGGACCCAGTACTTC. It specifies CASSVADTAGTQYF.

This chain links TRBV7-9 with TRBJ2-3; D remains unclear. V was cut by 6 bases and J by 2 bases, with 12 bases left in between. The CDR3 length is 14 residues. In germline, CDR1 is SEHNR, CDR2 FQNEAQ (reference sequence). As DNA, the CDR3 is TGTGCCAGCAGTACGGGTGCAGCCACAGATACGCAGTATTTT. Protein sequence: CASSTGAATDTQYF. Looking up the rest from reference TRBV7-9 and TRBJ2-3 gives the full variable domain: DTGVSQNPRHKITKRGQNVTFRCDPISEHNRLYWYRQTLGQGPEFLTYFQNEAQLEKSRLLSDRFSAERPKGSFSTLEIQRTEQGDSAMYLCASSTGAATDTQYFGPGTRLTVL.

The chain employs TRBV5-1 and TRBJ1-2; weak D call: TRBD1 (5 bases). The CDR3 has 15 amino acids. Germline-derived CDR1 and CDR2 are SGHRS and YFSETQ. V shed 2 bases and J shed 2 bases, with 13 bases lying between them. This CDR3 reads CASSLGSGGNYGYTF. In nucleotides, the CDR3 is TGCGCCAGCAGCTTAGGTTCTGGGGGGAACTATGGCTACACCTTC.

V is TRBV5-1 and J is TRBJ2-7, with 13 bases lining up with TRBD2. Trimming removed 0 bases from V and 0 bases from J; junction bases left unmatched: 3. The CDR3 contains 17 residues. Germline values: CDR1 SGHRS, CDR2 YFSETQ. The CDR3 DNA follows: TGCGCCAGCAGCTTGGGGGGACTAGCGGGAAGCTCCTACGAGCAGTACTTC. It translates to CASSLGGLAGSSYEQYF.

The chain combines TRBV7-6 with TRBJ2-2; 10 bases are a match to TRBD1. Germline V gene data show CDR1 as SGHVS and CDR2 as FNYEAQ. The trim removed 5 bases at V and 7 bases at J, leaving 10 bases unmatched. CDR3 length equals 16 residues. In DNA form, the CDR3 reads TGTGCCAGCAGCCCAGGGGGACAGGGGTCGGTCGGGGAGCTGTTTTTT. It translates to CASSPGGQGSVGELFF.

J is TRBJ1-2 and V is TRBV6-6; D is uncertain. Germline CDR1 MNHNY, CDR2 SVGAGI (reference sequence). V was clipped by 6 bases and J by 0 bases, with 8 bases between them. The CDR3 totals 13 residues. The CDR3, as DNA: TGTGCCAGCAGCCCTCTAGCTAACTATGGCTACACCTTC. Translated, it gives CASSPLANYGYTF.

The chain recombines TRBV5-4 with TRBJ1-1, with D perhaps matching TRBD1 (5 bases). The CDR3 runs to 16 residues. The germline V gene encodes CDR1 SGHNT and CDR2 YYREEE (reference sequence). Trimming took 2 bases from V and 0 from J, leaving 14 bases between them. The CDR3 DNA follows: TGTGCCAGCAGCTTAACGATTGGGGGGGTGAACACTGAAGCTTTCTTT. Translated, it gives CASSLTIGGVNTEAFF. The full variable domain, with the rest looked up from reference TRBV5-4 and TRBJ1-1, is ETGVTQSPTHLIKTRGQQVTLRCSSQSGHNTVSWYQQALGQGPQFIFQYYREEENGRGNFPPRFSGLQFPNYSSELNVNALELDDSALYLCASSLTIGGVNTEAFFGQGTRLTVV.

The V and J genes are TRBV6-5 and TRBJ1-6, with D maybe TRBD1 (6 bases). The CDR3 sequence is 13 residues long. Germline CDR1 and CDR2: MNHEY and SVGAGI. Trimming left V 5 bases short and J 10 bases short, with 12 bases between. CDR3 residues: CASSRTVSSPLHF. CDR3 nucleotides: TGTGCCAGCAGTCGGACAGTTAGCTCACCCCTCCACTTT.

In its sample, this clone was seen once. The rearrangement joins TRBV15 to TRBJ2-1, with D possibly being TRBD2 (5 bases). The germline gives CDR1 LNHNV, CDR2 YYDKDF (reference sequence). The V end lost 0 bases, the J end lost 2 bases, and 11 bases lay between the germline ends. The CDR3 loop spans 16 amino acids. The CDR3 region has the DNA TGTGCCACCAGCAGAGATCTGAGGGCTACCTACAATGAGCAGTTCTTC. Its protein product is CATSRDLRATYNEQFF. Based on the CDR3 plus reference TRBV15 and TRBJ2-1, the full variable domain is DAMVIQNPRYQVTQFGKPVTLSCSQTLNHNVMYWYQQKSSQAPKLLFHYYDKDFNNEADTPDNFQSRRPNTSFCFLDIRSPGLGDTAMYLCATSRDLRATYNEQFFGPGTRLTVL.

This sequence joins TRBV4-1 and TRBJ2-1; 9 bases fit TRBD2. J was trimmed by 4 bases and V by 4 bases; bases with no gene match: 2. CDR1 MGHRA and CDR2 YSYEKL come from the germline V gene. The CDR3 length is 14 residues. CDR3 bases: TGCGCCAGCAGCCCGGGACTAGCTTACAATGAGCAGTTCTTC. This translates into CASSPGLAYNEQFF.

The chain carries TRBV7-8 and TRBJ2-1; D possibly corresponds to TRBD2 (5 bases). Germline loops: CDR1 SGHVS, CDR2 FQNEAQ. The CDR3 has 15 amino acids. The germline V and J ends were trimmed by 1 base and 5 bases, with 12 bases remaining between them. The CDR3: CASSLDGRRHNEQFF. The CDR3 coding sequence is TGTGCCAGCAGCTTAGACGGGCGGAGGCACAATGAGCAGTTCTTC.

The V gene is TRBV3-1 (or the pseudogene TRBV3-2), the J gene TRBJ1-2; TRBD1 matches 9 bases. Losses at the gene ends were 0 bases for V and 6 bases for J; bases not matched to a gene: 8. The germline CDR1 and CDR2 sequences are LGHDT and YNNKEL (reference sequence). The CDR3 runs to 16 residues. CDR3 amino acids: CASSQDVGQGFHGYTF. CDR3 bases: TGTGCCAGCAGCCAAGATGTGGGACAGGGATTCCATGGCTACACCTTC.

This rearrangement joins TRBV2 to TRBJ1-2; D is uncertain. Trimming removed 3 bases at V and 4 bases at J, with 6 bases between. CDR1 SNHLY and CDR2 FYNNEI come from the germline V gene. The CDR3 loop spans 12 amino acids. CDR3 bases: TGTGCCAGCAGTGACAGGCCCTATGGCTACACCTTC. Its translation: CASSDRPYGYTF.

V and J are TRBV2 and TRBJ1-1, with unresolved D. The CDR3 is made up of 14 amino acids. The germline gives CDR1 SNHLY, CDR2 FYNNEI. Trimming stripped 6 bases from V and 0 bases from J, with 11 bases between. The CDR3 region has the DNA TGTGCCAGCAGACCGGGTTTCGTGAACACTGAAGCTTTCTTT. Translating gives CASRPGFVNTEAFF.

The table lists this clone with a count of one. The chain links TRBV25-1 to TRBJ1-1, with D possibly matching TRBD1 (6 bases). CDR1 and CDR2 from the germline V gene are MGHDK and SYGVNS. CDR3 length: 15 residues. The V and J ends lost 4 bases and 6 bases respectively, with 18 bases between them. The CDR3 loop is CASSAQGQAYSEAFF. CDR3 nucleotides: TGTGCCAGCAGTGCCCAGGGGCAGGCGTATTCTGAAGCTTTCTTT.

The J gene is TRBJ1-1, the V gene TRBV7-2; D might be TRBD1 (5 bases). The CDR3 contains 14 residues. V was shortened by 1 base and J by 1 base, with 7 bases between the two germline ends. The germline V gene has CDR1 SGHTA and CDR2 FQGNSA. DNA of the CDR3: TGTGCCAGCAGCTTAGAAAGGGGGAACACTGAAGCTTTCTTT. This codes for CASSLERGNTEAFF.

This chain uses TRBV2 with TRBJ1-1; D is ambiguous. The length of the CDR3 is 13 residues. The germline gives CDR1 SNHLY, CDR2 FYNNEI. Trimming took off 9 bases at V and 0 bases at J, with 11 bases between the two ends. The CDR3 nucleotides are TGTGCCAGTGTTTGGAGAATGAACACTGAAGCTTTCTTT. Its translation: CASVWRMNTEAFF.

This chain uses TRBV5-1 with TRBJ1-1, with D tentatively TRBD1 (5 bases). Germline V gives CDR1 SGHRS, CDR2 YFSETQ. Trimming removed 5 bases at V and 1 base at J, with 15 bases between. The CDR3 runs to 15 residues. The CDR3 reads CASSSQVTENTEAFF. The CDR3 DNA is TGCGCCAGCAGTTCACAGGTAACGGAGAACACTGAAGCTTTCTTT.

The gene calls are TRBV5-1 and TRBJ1-6, with D perhaps matching TRBD1 (6 bases). Trimming removed 0 bases from V and 8 bases from J, with 15 bases in between. The CDR3 runs to 16 residues. Per germline, CDR1 SGHRS and CDR2 YFSETQ. The CDR3 sequence: CASSLAGGAVDSPLHF. As DNA, the CDR3 is TGCGCCAGCAGCTTGGCCGGGGGGGCCGTTGATTCACCCCTCCACTTT. The variable domain in full, completed from reference TRBV5-1 and TRBJ1-6, reads KAGVTQTPRYLIKTRGQQVTLSCSPISGHRSVSWYQQTPGQGLQFLFEYFSETQRNKGNFPGRFSGRQFSNSRSEMNVSTLELGDSALYLCASSLAGGAVDSPLHFGNGTRLTVT.

The V call is TRBV4-2, the J call TRBJ2-1, with D maybe TRBD2 (6 bases). This CDR3 region has 18 residues. The germline V and J ends were trimmed by 0 bases and 1 base, with 16 bases remaining between them. Germline V lookup: CDR1 LGHNA, CDR2 YNFKEQ. This chain's CDR3 is CASSQDRVGAGSYNEQFF. CDR3 sequence (DNA): TGTGCCAGCAGCCAAGATCGAGTCGGGGCGGGATCCTACAATGAGCAGTTCTTC.

The CDR3 DNA reads TGCGCCAGCAGCTTGGGGTTGACAGGGGGTGAGACCCAGTACTTC. This sequence encodes CASSLGLTGGETQYF. The genes are TRBV5-1 and TRBJ2-5; 9 bases agree with TRBD1. J gave up 5 bases and V 0 bases, and 5 bases lay outside the gene matches. Germline lookup yields CDR1 SGHRS and CDR2 YFSETQ. The CDR3 runs 15 residues.

The chain has TRBV7-9 and TRBJ2-1; 8 bases are shared with TRBD1. Germline V CDR1 and CDR2: SEHNR, FQNEAQ (reference sequence). This CDR3 has 14 amino acids. With 8 bases clipped from V and 5 bases from J, the junction kept 8 bases outside the gene matches. The CDR3, as DNA: TGTGCCAGCCTTAGGACAGGGCTAGACAATGAGCAGTTCTTC. It specifies CASLRTGLDNEQFF. Drawing the rest from reference TRBV7-9 and TRBJ2-1, the complete variable domain is DTGVSQNPRHKITKRGQNVTFRCDPISEHNRLYWYRQTLGQGPEFLTYFQNEAQLEKSRLLSDRFSAERPKGSFSTLEIQRTEQGDSAMYLCASLRTGLDNEQFFGPGTRLTVL.

The CDR3 protein is CASNVRGLVAFF. In nucleotides, the CDR3 is TGTGCCAGCAATGTCAGGGGGTTAGTGGCTTTCTTT. This chain uses TRBV2 with TRBJ1-1, with 7 bases aligning to TRBD1. The CDR3 runs 12 residues. Germline-derived CDR1 and CDR2 are SNHLY and FYNNEI. The trim removed 7 bases at V and 11 bases at J, leaving 10 bases unmatched.

Comments on this clone: Mismatch with germline at one junction end may stem from a read error. The chain links TRBV6-5 to TRBJ1-3, with a tentative D call TRBD1 (6 bases). The CDR3 has 11 amino acids. The germline V gene has CDR1 MNHEY and CDR2 SVGAGI. CDR3 nucleotides: TGTGCGACAGGCTCTAGAAACACCATATATTTT. Its protein product is CATGSRNTIYF.

The chain carries TRBV5-1 and TRBJ2-1; 9 bases agree with TRBD1. The V gene's germline CDR1 is SGHRS and CDR2 YFSETQ. J lost 4 bases, V lost 4 bases, and 6 bases had no gene match. The length of the CDR3 is 15 residues. This CDR3 reads CASSGSTGGYNEQFF. CDR3 coding DNA: TGCGCCAGCAGCGGATCGACAGGGGGGTACAATGAGCAGTTCTTC.

The genes are TRBV6-5 and TRBJ2-7; tentative D call: TRBD2 (6 bases). The CDR3 has 12 residues. Trimming shortened V by 7 bases and J by 7 bases, and 14 bases separated the two germline ends. Per the germline V gene, CDR1 is MNHEY and CDR2 is SVGAGI. In DNA form, the CDR3 reads TGTGCCAGCAACCCCAGGGCGGGAGAGCAGTACTTC. Residues: CASNPRAGEQYF.